These 31 T cell receptor beta chains share one sample of origin, sequenced in a study of blood T cell repertoires in COVID-19 (dated by TCRdb to 2019 to 2021). Library prep was done by the immunoSEQ multiplex PCR assay. The table comes from immuneACCESS by way of TCRdb, which keeps in-frame sequences with V and J called. Part of the clones is missing from these tables; in studies checked, under half for an unresolved V gene and the rest for unknown reasons. The sample profile shows under 400,000 clones; around nine tenths of them were found once. The biggest ten clones account for over 1% of the sample. Sample: PBMCs or T cells enriched from blood (not recorded which). The receptor set was obtained from a woman in her twenties or thirties who had been exposed to COVID-19.

V and J are TRBV10-1 and TRBJ2-3; D not resolved. V was pared by 3 bases and J by 2 bases, with 6 bases between. Germline lookup yields CDR1 WNHNN and CDR2 SYGVQD (reference sequence). This CDR3 has 13 residues. CDR3 DNA: TGCGCCAGCAGTGACCCTTACACAGATACGCAGTATTTT. Translated, it gives CASSDPYTDTQYF.

The CDR3 sequence: CASSPRRGLRNTIYF. CDR3 DNA: TGTGCCAGCAGCCCCCGCAGGGGGCTTAGAAACACCATATATTTT. The chain uses TRBV3-1 (or the pseudogene TRBV3-2) and TRBJ1-3; TRBD1 matches 8 bases. V dropped 4 bases and J dropped 5; count of bases not matched to a gene: 7. The germline CDR1 and CDR2 sequences are LGHDT and YNNKEL (reference sequence). The CDR3 extends over 15 amino acids.

The V call is TRBV7-9, the J call TRBJ1-1, with D unresolved. CDR1 and CDR2 (germline): SEHNR, FQNEAQ (reference sequence). This CDR3 is 12 amino acids long. V was shortened by 5 bases and J by 11 bases, with 15 bases between the two germline ends. CDR3 amino acids: CASSEGRRLAFF. The CDR3 nucleotides are TGTGCCAGCAGCGAGGGCCGCCGCTTGGCTTTCTTT.

The rearrangement links TRBV28 to TRBJ1-2, with TRBD1 matching 8 bases. The trim removed 6 bases at V and 4 bases at J, leaving 10 bases unmatched. The CDR3 runs to 15 residues. Germline-derived CDR1 and CDR2 are MDHEN and SYDVKM. The CDR3 DNA reads TGTGCCAGCAGCCAAGACAGGGGAAGTAGCTATGGCTACACCTTC. Its protein product is CASSQDRGSSYGYTF.

J is TRBJ1-2 and V is TRBV18; 10 nucleotides align to TRBD1. Unmatched junction bases numbered 9, after V lost 6 bases and J lost 8 bases. Per the germline V gene, CDR1 is KGHSH and CDR2 is LQKENI. The CDR3 consists of 14 residues. CDR3 sequence (DNA): TGTGCCAGCTCGCGGACAGGGGGAGAGGAGGGCTACACCTTC. This codes for CASSRTGGEEGYTF.

This clone appeared once. The rearrangement links TRBV29-1 to TRBJ2-3; D is undetermined. The CDR3 length is 12 residues. Trimming cost V 1 base and J 6 bases, with 8 bases left between them. The germline V gene encodes CDR1 SQVTM and CDR2 ANQGSEA. The CDR3 coding sequence is TGCAGCGTTGAAGGGGCCCACGATACGCAGTATTTT. Protein product: CSVEGAHDTQYF.

The chain has TRBV7-2 and TRBJ1-1; D is undetermined. V lost 1 base, J lost 1 base, and 7 bases lay in between. This CDR3 comprises 14 residues. Germline V lookup: CDR1 SGHTA, CDR2 FQGNSA. The chain's CDR3 is CASSLDGPNTEAFF. CDR3 DNA: TGTGCCAGCAGCTTAGATGGCCCGAACACTGAAGCTTTCTTT.

This clone came up once. The chain recombines TRBV10-1 with TRBJ2-7; 8 nucleotides align to TRBD1. J lost 5 bases, V lost 10 bases, and 10 bases had no gene match. The germline gives CDR1 WNHNN, CDR2 SYGVQD (reference sequence). The CDR3 is made up of 13 amino acids. The CDR3 sequence: CATSRDRRHEQYF. The CDR3 DNA reads as TGCGCCACCAGCCGGGACAGGCGGCACGAGCAGTACTTC.

This clone was detected only a few times. The CDR3 DNA sequence: TGCGCCAGCAGCTGGACCTCAGGGGAGACTGAAGCTTTCTTT. Its translation: CASSWTSGETEAFF. The chain combines TRBV5-1 with TRBJ1-1; D is possibly TRBD1 (6 bases). Trimming stripped 3 bases from V and 5 bases from J, with 14 bases between. Per germline, CDR1 SGHRS and CDR2 YFSETQ. CDR3 size: 14 residues.

This chain uses TRBV19 with TRBJ1-5, with 11 bases aligning to TRBD1. V gave up 6 bases and J gave up 7 bases; unmatched junction bases: 5. This CDR3 comprises 14 residues. Germline V gene data show CDR1 as LNHDA and CDR2 as SQIVND (reference sequence). The CDR3 sequence is CASSGTGGSQPQHF. CDR3 coding DNA: TGTGCCAGTAGCGGGACAGGGGGTTCCCAGCCCCAGCATTTT. Drawing the rest from reference TRBV19 and TRBJ1-5, the complete variable domain is DGGITQSPKYLFRKEGQNVTLSCEQNLNHDAMYWYRQDPGQGLRLIYYSQIVNDFQKGDIAEGYSVSREKKESFPLTVTSAQKNPTAFYLCASSGTGGSQPQHFGDGTRLSIL.

The V and J genes are TRBV15 and TRBJ2-5; TRBD2 matches 12 bases. This CDR3 is 19 amino acids long. The germline gives CDR1 LNHNV, CDR2 YYDKDF (reference sequence). Unmatched junction bases numbered 13, after V lost 0 bases and J lost 5 bases. CDR3 sequence reads: CATSREGGLAGAMEETQYF. CDR3 sequence (DNA): TGTGCCACCAGCAGAGAGGGGGGACTAGCGGGCGCCATGGAGGAGACCCAGTACTTC.

The chain has TRBV12-3 or TRBV12-4 and TRBJ2-7, with 8 bases identical to TRBD2. The CDR3 totals 12 residues. V trimming: 6 bases; J trimming: 7 bases; junction bases outside the gene matches: 5. This CDR3 reads CASSPGGMEQYF. The DNA of the CDR3 is TGTGCCAGCAGCCCGGGGGGGATGGAGCAGTACTTC.

The rearrangement uses TRBV11-3 and TRBJ2-3; 11 bases map to TRBD2. The CDR3 extends over 17 amino acids. Germline V lookup: CDR1 SGHNT, CDR2 YENEEA. V was pared by 5 bases and J by 1 base, with 8 bases of the junction left unmatched. CDR3 coding DNA: TGTGCCAGCAGCGCCCGACTAGCGGGAATCGGCACAGATACGCAGTATTTT. This codes for CASSARLAGIGTDTQYF.

For this clone: This same CDR3 is encoded by further DNA sequences in the sample. V and J are TRBV3-1 (or the pseudogene TRBV3-2) and TRBJ1-1, with a tentative D call TRBD1 (5 bases). Trimming shortened V by 4 bases and J by 5 bases, and 11 bases separated the two germline ends. The CDR3 totals 13 residues. CDR1 LGHDT and CDR2 YNNKEL come from the germline V gene (reference sequence). Here the CDR3 reads CASSRQGDTEAFF. CDR3 nucleotide sequence: TGTGCCAGCAGCCGGCAGGGCGATACTGAAGCTTTCTTT.

The chain joins TRBV28 to TRBJ1-1; no definite D call. Germline V gene data show CDR1 as MDHEN and CDR2 as SYDVKM. This CDR3 spans 14 amino acids. Trimming removed 4 bases from V and 0 bases from J, with 9 bases in between. CDR3 amino acids: CASSSYGLNTEAFF. Here the CDR3 DNA reads TGTGCCAGCAGTTCCTATGGTCTGAACACTGAAGCTTTCTTT.

The chain carries TRBV18 and TRBJ2-3; TRBD2 aligns across 13 bases. Trimming removed 5 bases from V and 6 bases from J; junction bases left unmatched: 11. The CDR3 extends over 17 amino acids. The V gene's germline CDR1 is KGHSH and CDR2 LQKENI. The CDR3 loop is CASSAREGTSGMDTQYF. CDR3 DNA sequence: TGTGCCAGCTCAGCAAGAGAGGGGACTAGCGGGATGGATACGCAGTATTTT.

This chain uses TRBV28 with TRBJ2-3; 8 nucleotides align to TRBD2. After removal of 11 bases from V and 0 bases from J, the junction contained 7 bases not matched to a gene. CDR3 length: 14 residues. Germline-derived CDR1 and CDR2 are MDHEN and SYDVKM. CDR3 in amino acids: CASGTRPSTDTQYF. The CDR3 bases are TGTGCCTCCGGGACTAGACCTAGCACAGATACGCAGTATTTT.

This chain joins TRBV28 and TRBJ1-1; D remains ambiguous. The germline V gene encodes CDR1 MDHEN and CDR2 SYDVKM. The ends were cut back, 7 bases at V and 6 bases at J, with 18 bases in the middle. CDR3 length: 14 amino acids. This CDR3 is CASTGGFSGSEAFF. CDR3 DNA: TGTGCCAGCACCGGAGGATTCTCGGGCTCTGAAGCTTTCTTT.

The rearrangement uses TRBV10-2 and TRBJ2-3, with 9 bases identical to TRBD2. The ends lost 1 base at V and 0 bases at J; junction bases unmatched: 5. The germline V gene encodes CDR1 WSHSY and CDR2 SAAADI. This CDR3 is built from 17 residues. The CDR3 region has the DNA TGCGCCAGCAGTGAGTGGGCTAGCGGGACTAGCACAGATACGCAGTATTTT. Encoded protein: CASSEWASGTSTDTQYF.

The genes are TRBV12-5 and TRBJ2-6, with D uncertain. The CDR3 runs to 16 residues. Per germline, CDR1 LGHNT and CDR2 FRNRAP. V was shortened by 6 bases and J by 0 bases, with 12 bases between the two germline ends. CDR3 nucleotides: TGTGCTAGTGGCACGAAGAAGCACTCTGGGGCCAACGTCCTGACTTTC. This codes for CASGTKKHSGANVLTF.

The chain uses TRBV7-3 and TRBJ1-2; maybe TRBD1 (5 bases). Trimming took off 2 bases at V and 3 bases at J, with 16 bases between the two ends. CDR3 length equals 16 residues. Germline V lookup: CDR1 SGHTA, CDR2 FQGTGA. The CDR3 coding sequence is TGTGCCAGCAGCTTAGGAGGGGCTAGACTCGACTATGGCTACACCTTC. Protein: CASSLGGARLDYGYTF. Drawing the rest from reference TRBV7-3 and TRBJ1-2, the complete variable domain is GAGVSQTPSNKVTEKGKYVELRCDPISGHTALYWYRQSLGQGPEFLIYFQGTGAADDSGLPNDRFFAVRPEGSVSTLKIQRTERGDSAVYLCASSLGGARLDYGYTFGSGTRLTVV.

This clone was detected a few times. V and J are TRBV29-1 and TRBJ1-4, with a possible D match to TRBD1 (5 bases). The V end was cut by 5 bases, the J end by 4 bases, with 14 bases between. The CDR3 totals 14 residues. The V gene's germline CDR1 is SQVTM and CDR2 ANQGSEA. The CDR3 spells CSVKKGVGNEKLFF. The CDR3 DNA is TGCAGCGTTAAAAAAGGGGTTGGTAATGAAAAACTGTTTTTT.

The rearrangement joins TRBV5-6 to TRBJ2-7; 9 bases match TRBD2. CDR1 is SGHDT and CDR2 is YYEEEE in the germline V gene. The CDR3 has 14 amino acids. Trimming took 0 bases from V and 7 from J; bases not matched to a gene: 5. The CDR3 DNA sequence: TGTGCCAGCAGCTTGGTTGGGGCGGGAGGGGAGCAGTACTTC. Its protein product is CASSLVGAGGEQYF.

The chain uses TRBV4-2 and TRBJ1-1; 7 bases match TRBD1. With V trimmed by 5 bases and J by 1 base, 13 bases remained unmatched. Germline assignment: CDR1 LGHNA and CDR2 YNFKEQ. The CDR3 is 17 residues long. The CDR3 DNA sequence: TGTGCCAGCAGCTCCCGGATAGAGGGGGCTCAGAACACTGAAGCTTTCTTT. This codes for CASSSRIEGAQNTEAFF.

This clone was recorded at least ten times. The gene calls are TRBV27 and TRBJ1-1, with D tentatively TRBD1 (5 bases). CDR1 is MNHEY and CDR2 is SMNVEV in the germline V gene (reference sequence). CDR3 length equals 15 residues. Trimming removed 7 bases at V and 1 base at J, with 16 bases between. CDR3 bases: TGTGCCAGCATAGACCAGACAGACCCGAACACTGAAGCTTTCTTT. Amino acids: CASIDQTDPNTEAFF.

This CDR3 is CASSLRLGTDTQYF. In nucleotides, the CDR3 is TGTGCCAGCAGCTTGAGGCTTGGCACAGATACGCAGTATTTT. V and J are TRBV13 and TRBJ2-3; D is unclear. The CDR3 has 14 residues. The V and J ends lost 3 bases and 1 base respectively, with 8 bases between them. Germline lookup yields CDR1 PRHDT and CDR2 FYEKMQ (reference sequence).

The V call is TRBV5-1, the J call TRBJ2-1; TRBD2 matches 14 bases. Germline V CDR1 and CDR2: SGHRS, YFSETQ. CDR3 length: 17 residues. V was pared by 4 bases and J by 10 bases, with 13 bases of the junction left unmatched. CDR3 coding DNA: TGCGCCAGCAGCCTACTTGGACTAGCGGGAGGCCGTAGAGAGCAGTTCTTC. Amino acid sequence: CASSLLGLAGGRREQFF.

The genes are TRBV10-3 and TRBJ1-2, with D perhaps matching TRBD1 (5 bases). V was clipped by 2 bases and J by 3 bases, with 16 bases between them. From germline, CDR1 is ENHRY and CDR2 SYGVKD. The CDR3 is 16 residues long. In DNA, the CDR3 is TGTGCCATCAGTGAGCATTGGGACTCGCGGGACTATGGCTACACCTTC. It yields the protein CAISEHWDSRDYGYTF.

This clone has just one count. This chain joins TRBV7-2 and TRBJ2-7, with D perhaps TRBD1 (5 bases). The V gene's germline CDR1 is SGHTA and CDR2 FQGNSA. The CDR3 has 13 residues. V lost 3 bases and J 6 bases, leaving 12 bases between the germline ends. The CDR3 protein is CASSLWGGVEQYF. CDR3 bases: TGTGCCAGCAGCTTGTGGGGCGGAGTCGAGCAGTACTTC.

The chain combines TRBV19 with TRBJ1-4; 8 positions agree with TRBD1. Per the germline V gene, CDR1 is LNHDA and CDR2 is SQIVND (reference sequence). The CDR3 totals 13 residues. With V trimmed by 5 bases and J by 8 bases, 4 bases remained unmatched. CDR3 residues: CASSARDREKLFF. The CDR3 bases are TGTGCCAGTAGTGCCCGGGACAGGGAAAAACTGTTTTTT.

This chain uses TRBV28 with TRBJ1-1, with TRBD1 matching over 8 bases. The V segment lost 5 bases and the J segment 2 bases; nucleotides outside the gene matches: 10. CDR1 and CDR2 (germline): MDHEN, SYDVKM. This CDR3 is built from 16 residues. The CDR3 here is CASSHNRGEGNTEAFF. Here the CDR3 DNA reads TGTGCCAGCAGTCATAACAGGGGGGAAGGAAACACTGAAGCTTTCTTT.